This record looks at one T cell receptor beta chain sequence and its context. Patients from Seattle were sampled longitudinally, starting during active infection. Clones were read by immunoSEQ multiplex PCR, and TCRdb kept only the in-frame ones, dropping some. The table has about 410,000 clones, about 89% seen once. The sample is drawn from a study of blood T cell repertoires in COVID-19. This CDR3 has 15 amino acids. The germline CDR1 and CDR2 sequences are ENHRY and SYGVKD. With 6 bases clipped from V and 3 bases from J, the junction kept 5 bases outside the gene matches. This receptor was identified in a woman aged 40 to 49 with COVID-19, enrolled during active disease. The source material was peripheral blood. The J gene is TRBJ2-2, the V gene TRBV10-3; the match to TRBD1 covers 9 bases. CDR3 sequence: CAIRGQGLDTGELFF. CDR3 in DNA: TGTGCCATCAGGGGACAGGGTCTAGACACCGGGGAGCTGTTTTTT.